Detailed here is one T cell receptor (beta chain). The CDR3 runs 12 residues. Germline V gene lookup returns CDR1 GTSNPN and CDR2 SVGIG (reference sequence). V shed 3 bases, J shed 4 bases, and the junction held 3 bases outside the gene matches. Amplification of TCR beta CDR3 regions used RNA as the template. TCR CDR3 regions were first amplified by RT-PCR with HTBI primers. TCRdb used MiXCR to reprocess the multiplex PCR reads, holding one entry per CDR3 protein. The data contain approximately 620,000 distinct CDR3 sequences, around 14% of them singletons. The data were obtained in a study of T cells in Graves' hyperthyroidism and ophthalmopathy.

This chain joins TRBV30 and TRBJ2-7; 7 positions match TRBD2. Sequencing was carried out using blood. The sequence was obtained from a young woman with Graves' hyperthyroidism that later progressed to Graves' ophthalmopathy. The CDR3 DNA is TGTGCCTGGAGGCGGGAGCTATACGAGCAGTACTTC. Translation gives CAWRRELYEQYF.